This T cell receptor beta chain is from a study of blood T cells in healthy people across ages. Study outcomes and limitations: The study found more naive CD4+ cells and higher diversity in long-lived than aged donors.

A second PCR of 7 to 11 cycles used a sample-barcoded 5' primer and a J-beta primer mix. TCRdb re-derived calls from the 5' RACE reads in MiXCR, one entry per CDR3 protein. The sample holds almost 1 million distinct CDR3 sequences, roughly 51% seen once. This clonotype turned up a few times. Its target is not known. Samples had at least 6.5 million PBMCs isolated from them. The V segment lost 4 bases and the J segment 3 bases; nucleotides outside the gene matches: 9. Germline values: CDR1 LGHDT, CDR2 YNNKEL (reference sequence). The length of the CDR3 is 16 residues. The clonotype comes from a woman aged 55-70 years in good health. The chain links TRBV3-1 to TRBJ2-5; 9 nucleotides line up with TRBD2. The sequencing input was blood. The CDR3 coding sequence is TGTGCCAGCAGCCCCTACCTAGCGGGAAGGGAAGAGACCCAGTACTTC. This gives the protein CASSPYLAGREETQYF.